The 7 T cell receptor beta chains below were found in one sample sequenced in a study of OX40 agonist ivuxolimab in advanced cancers. TCRdb keeps only in-frame clones here, not all; method: immunoSEQ multiplex PCR. The data hold about 37,000 clones, with around four fifths observed a single time. The input for sequencing was CD4+ or CD8+ T cells sorted from blood, taken in a trial of the OX40 agonist ivuxolimab. The receptors come from an adult with an advanced solid tumor such as melanoma, head and neck, liver or kidney cancer.

The rearrangement links TRBV10-3 to TRBJ2-1; D remains unclear. Trimming removed 0 bases at V and 0 bases at J, with 12 bases between. Per the germline V gene, CDR1 is ENHRY and CDR2 is SYGVKD. The CDR3 consists of 17 residues. The CDR3 protein is CAISESKVMGSYNEQFF. CDR3 in DNA: TGTGCCATCAGTGAGTCGAAAGTCATGGGCTCCTACAATGAGCAGTTCTTC.

V usage is TRBV9 and J usage is TRBJ2-1; 13 bases map to TRBD2. The CDR3 length is 15 residues. Germline V gives CDR1 SGDLS, CDR2 YYNGEE. After removal of 4 bases from V and 7 bases from J, the junction contained 5 bases not matched to a gene. The CDR3 sequence: CASSRTSGRGNEQFF. DNA for the CDR3: TGTGCCAGCAGCCGTACTAGCGGGAGGGGAAATGAGCAGTTCTTC.

This clone was observed at least ten times. The V and J genes are TRBV7-9 and TRBJ1-6; D is ambiguous. This CDR3 is built from 12 residues. CDR1 and CDR2 (germline): SEHNR, FQNEAQ (reference sequence). Deletions cut 1 base from V and 9 bases from J, with 4 bases between. The CDR3 nucleotides read TGTGCCAGCAGCTTAGACGCTTCACCCCTCCACTTT. It yields the protein CASSLDASPLHF.

V usage is TRBV18 and J usage is TRBJ1-3; D not resolved. The CDR3 length is 15 residues. Trimming left V 2 bases short and J 1 base short, with 9 bases between. In germline, CDR1 is KGHSH, CDR2 LQKENI. The CDR3 protein is CASSPDMSSGNTIYF. CDR3 in DNA: TGTGCCAGCTCACCAGATATGAGTTCTGGAAACACCATATATTTT.

The chain carries TRBV9 and TRBJ2-3; D gene unclear. The CDR3 loop spans 16 amino acids. CDR1 SGDLS and CDR2 YYNGEE come from the germline V gene. Trimming shortened V by 0 bases and J by 2 bases, and 13 bases separated the two germline ends. Here the CDR3 reads CASSVEPSAATDTQYF. The CDR3 DNA follows: TGTGCCAGCAGCGTAGAGCCCAGCGCTGCCACAGATACGCAGTATTTT.

The sample holds a few counts of this clone. The chain combines TRBV10-1 with TRBJ1-5, with D maybe TRBD1 (5 bases). This CDR3 contains 15 residues. Germline V gene sequence: CDR1 WNHNN, CDR2 SYGVQD (reference sequence). The V end lost 6 bases, the J end lost 5 bases, and 17 bases lay between the germline ends. In DNA, the CDR3 is TGCGCCAGCAGGGGCGGGGAAGGAGGGGATCAGCCCCAGCATTTT. It codes for CASRGGEGGDQPQHF.

This chain connects TRBV6-6 to TRBJ1-4; D not resolved. Trimming shortened V by 8 bases and J by 7 bases, and 8 bases separated the two germline ends. The CDR3 sequence is 11 residues long. Germline V gene lookup returns CDR1 MNHNY and CDR2 SVGAGI (reference sequence). The CDR3 loop reads CASGWVEKLFF. CDR3 nucleotides: TGTGCCAGCGGCTGGGTTGAAAAACTGTTTTTT.